This TCR beta chain was captured by sequencing in a study of shared clonotypes between healthy human individuals. The assay ran at deep level. Sequenced by immunoSEQ multiplex PCR; TCRdb stores in-frame clones only, minus some. The table has around 1.9 million clones, approximately 94% seen once; the top ten hold under 2%. CD8 cells classed as naive were CD45RO-negative and positively selected for CCR7, excluding terminally differentiated effector memory CD45RA+ cells. Only Caucasian adults living in Nashville, Tennessee made up the donor group. Germline V gene data show CDR1 as MNHEY and CDR2 as SMNVEV (reference sequence). V was pared by 6 bases and J by 0 bases, with 1 base of the junction left unmatched. The CDR3 is 15 residues long.

The genes are TRBV27 and TRBJ2-1, with TRBD2 matching 11 bases. The receptor's source is a man aged 18 to 35 in good health. Some clones in this sample may be carry-over from other donors' samples. The sample taken for sequencing was naive CD8+ T cells from PBMCs. CDR3 in DNA: TGTGCCAGCAGGCTAGCGGGAGGCTCCTACAATGAGCAGTTCTTC. It is translated as CASRLAGGSYNEQFF.